One and the same sample provided the 27 T cell receptor beta chains below, sequenced in a study of beta chain features in type 1 diabetes. Isolated RNA was reverse transcribed in full, so expressed TCRB transcripts were sequenced. The repertoire was sequenced with immunoSEQ multiplex PCR; TCRdb's copy has only in-frame clones and lacks some. The sample lists about 180,000 clones; approximately 13% were seen once. The sample comprised central memory CD4+ T cells from blood. The source of these receptors is a woman aged 18 to 35 in good health.

This clone was found a few times. The CDR3 reads CASSLEASGRALPYNEQFF. The CDR3 DNA sequence: TGTGCCAGCAGCTTAGAAGCTAGCGGGAGGGCCTTACCCTACAATGAGCAGTTCTTC. This chain joins TRBV11-2 and TRBJ2-1; 12 bases match TRBD2. V gave up 0 bases and J gave up 2 bases; unmatched junction bases: 8. Germline V gene sequence: CDR1 SGHAT, CDR2 FQNNGV. CDR3 length equals 19 residues.

The chain has TRBV14 and TRBJ2-1; TRBD2 agrees at 15 bases. CDR3 size: 16 residues. Trimming cost V 4 bases and J 9 bases; bases outside gene matches: 7. Looked up from germline, CDR1 is SGHDN and CDR2 is FVKESK. The CDR3 DNA sequence: TGTGCCAGCAGCCCTACCGGGACTAGCGGGAGGAGTGAGCAGTTCTTC. Translated, it gives CASSPTGTSGRSEQFF.

This clone was seen only a few times. The chain couples TRBV28 to TRBJ1-2; D remains unclear. The CDR3 contains 15 residues. Germline loops: CDR1 MDHEN, CDR2 SYDVKM. V was clipped by 2 bases and J by 7 bases, with 17 bases between them. The CDR3 region is CASSLGSVVRAGYTF. The DNA for the CDR3 is TGTGCCAGCAGTTTAGGCAGTGTCGTGAGGGCTGGCTACACCTTC.

The chain is built from TRBV28 and TRBJ2-7; D is perhaps TRBD1 (5 bases). This CDR3 is 13 amino acids long. The V end was cut by 5 bases, the J end by 4 bases, with 12 bases between. Germline CDR1 MDHEN, CDR2 SYDVKM. The CDR3 DNA reads as TGTGCCAGCAGTCTTAGACAGCGTTACGAGCAGTACTTC. Its protein is CASSLRQRYEQYF.

This clone has only a few counts. The V gene is TRBV7-9, the J gene TRBJ1-1; D call uncertain. The CDR3 is made up of 9 amino acids. Germline V CDR1 and CDR2: SEHNR, FQNEAQ (reference sequence). Between the trimmed V and J ends, which lost 7 bases and 8 bases, there was a span of 5 bases. CDR3 loop: CASNKEAFF. The CDR3 DNA follows: TGTGCCAGCAATAAAGAAGCTTTCTTT. Full variable domain (outside the CDR3, taken from reference TRBV7-9 and TRBJ1-1): DTGVSQNPRHKITKRGQNVTFRCDPISEHNRLYWYRQTLGQGPEFLTYFQNEAQLEKSRLLSDRFSAERPKGSFSTLEIQRTEQGDSAMYLCASNKEAFFGQGTRLTVV.

Note on this clone: The same CDR3 also results from other DNA sequences found in this sample. The chain uses TRBV27 and TRBJ1-1, with D possibly TRBD1 on 5 matching bases. Deletions cut 4 bases from V and 8 bases from J, with 11 bases between. Germline lookup yields CDR1 MNHEY and CDR2 SMNVEV (reference sequence). The CDR3 runs to 12 residues. CDR3: CASSSPRTEAFF. CDR3 bases: TGTGCCAGCAGTTCACCCCGGACAGAAGCTTTCTTT.

This clone appeared a few times. The chain has TRBV27 and TRBJ1-2; perhaps TRBD1 as D (5 bases). The germline CDR1 and CDR2 sequences are MNHEY and SMNVEV (reference sequence). Trimming took 2 bases from V and 4 from J, leaving 8 bases between them. CDR3 length equals 13 residues. The CDR3 coding sequence is TGTGCCAGCAGTTTAAAGGGGTCCTATGGCTACACCTTC. It translates to CASSLKGSYGYTF.

This clone was found a few times. This chain joins TRBV6-5 and TRBJ1-2, with 9 nucleotides matching TRBD1. J was trimmed by 8 bases and V by 0 bases; bases with no gene match: 4. Germline V gene lookup returns CDR1 MNHEY and CDR2 SVGAGI. The CDR3 extends over 14 amino acids. This CDR3 is CASSYSFTGGGYTF. The DNA of the CDR3 is TGTGCCAGCAGTTACTCTTTTACAGGGGGCGGCTACACCTTC.

This clone appeared a few times. This chain links TRBV14 with TRBJ1-1; no firm D call. Germline CDR1 reads SGHDN; CDR2 reads FVKESK. V dropped 5 bases and J dropped 1 base, with 8 bases sitting between them. This CDR3 has 13 residues. The CDR3 DNA sequence: TGTGCCAGCAGCGTTAGCAGGAACACTGAAGCTTTCTTT. Encoded protein: CASSVSRNTEAFF.

The rearrangement joins TRBV6-5 to TRBJ2-1; 10 bases match TRBD2. CDR1 and CDR2 (germline): MNHEY, SVGAGI. The CDR3 extends over 16 amino acids. The V segment lost 2 bases and the J segment 3 bases; nucleotides outside the gene matches: 4. The CDR3 coding sequence is TGTGCCAGCAGTTACCACTCTAGCGGGGGCTACAATGAGCAGTTCTTC. This encodes CASSYHSSGGYNEQFF.

This sequence joins TRBV5-1 and TRBJ2-6; 7 bases map to TRBD1. This CDR3 contains 17 residues. CDR1 is SGHRS and CDR2 is YFSETQ in the germline V gene. Trimming took 4 bases from V and 0 from J; bases not matched to a gene: 7. The CDR3 region is CASSPGTALSGANVLTF. In DNA form, the CDR3 reads TGCGCCAGCAGCCCCGGGACAGCGCTCTCTGGGGCCAACGTCCTGACTTTC.

The J gene is TRBJ1-1, the V gene TRBV25-1; possibly TRBD1 for D (6 bases). This CDR3 is 12 amino acids long. Trimming took off 7 bases at V and 3 bases at J, with 9 bases between the two ends. The V gene's germline CDR1 is MGHDK and CDR2 SYGVNS. The CDR3 bases are TGTGCCAGCAAGAAGGGGGACACTGAAGCTTTCTTT. It encodes CASKKGDTEAFF.

In this sample, this clone turned up a few times. The gene calls are TRBV5-1 and TRBJ2-2, with D tentatively TRBD2 (6 bases). The CDR3 length is 14 residues. V shed 4 bases and J shed 3 bases, with 10 bases lying between them. Looked up from germline, CDR1 is SGHRS and CDR2 is YFSETQ. In DNA, the CDR3 is TGCGCCAGCAGCCCACGGAGGGACACCGGGGAGCTGTTTTTT. Translation gives CASSPRRDTGELFF.

This chain uses TRBV19 with TRBJ2-5; TRBD2 aligns across 7 bases. Germline V gene sequence: CDR1 LNHDA, CDR2 SQIVND (reference sequence). This CDR3 contains 14 residues. V was pared by 7 bases and J by 7 bases, with 12 bases of the junction left unmatched. The CDR3 coding sequence is TGTGCCAGTACCACGCTGGGGGGGTCGGGGACCCAGTACTTC. Protein product: CASTTLGGSGTQYF.

The V call is TRBV27, the J call TRBJ2-4, with no clear D. In germline, CDR1 is MNHEY, CDR2 SMNVEV (reference sequence). The CDR3 sequence is 16 residues long. V lost 5 bases to trimming and J lost 0 bases, with 14 bases between them. The CDR3 coding sequence is TGTGCCAGCAGTCCATTACAGAGATTAGCCAAAAACATTCAGTACTTC. This sequence encodes CASSPLQRLAKNIQYF.

This clone has more than one count but fewer than ten. The V gene is TRBV4-3, the J gene TRBJ2-4, with D maybe TRBD2 (6 bases). Germline assignment: CDR1 LGHNA and CDR2 YSLEER. This CDR3 has 16 residues. V was pared by 1 base and J by 0 bases, with 10 bases between. Here the CDR3 reads CASSQAGGVAKNIQYF. CDR3 DNA sequence: TGCGCCAGCAGCCAAGCTGGCGGGGTAGCCAAAAACATTCAGTACTTC.

The table lists this clone with a few counts. This sequence joins TRBV28 and TRBJ1-2, with D possibly TRBD1 on 6 matching bases. Trimming stripped 8 bases from V and 4 bases from J, with 8 bases between. The CDR3 spans 11 residues. Germline V gives CDR1 MDHEN, CDR2 SYDVKM. The chain's CDR3 is CASSTGYGYTF. The CDR3 DNA follows: TGTGCCAGCTCGACAGGCTATGGCTACACCTTC.

This clone was seen only a few times. The rearrangement links TRBV19 to TRBJ2-1; 7 positions match TRBD2. The length of the CDR3 is 15 residues. V lost 7 bases to trimming and J lost 4 bases; unmatched junction nucleotides: 10. The V gene's germline CDR1 is LNHDA and CDR2 SQIVND (reference sequence). The CDR3 reads CASTRTSVLYNEQFF. DNA of the CDR3: TGTGCCAGTACCAGGACTAGTGTTTTATACAATGAGCAGTTCTTC.

This clone has just a few counts. The chain links TRBV15 to TRBJ2-1; maybe TRBD2 (5 bases). V was shortened by 0 bases and J by 3 bases, with 9 bases between the two germline ends. The length of the CDR3 is 15 residues. CDR1 is LNHNV and CDR2 is YYDKDF in the germline V gene (reference sequence). CDR3 DNA: TGTGCCACCAGCAGAGACACGGGGAGCTACAATGAGCAGTTCTTC. Encoded protein: CATSRDTGSYNEQFF.

This clone was detected only a few times. The V gene is TRBV2, the J gene TRBJ2-7; 7 nucleotides agree with TRBD2. The germline CDR1 and CDR2 sequences are SNHLY and FYNNEI. The V segment lost 6 bases and the J segment 5 bases; nucleotides outside the gene matches: 10. The CDR3 covers 14 residues. The CDR3 sequence: CASSGGRKTDEQYF. CDR3 sequence (DNA): TGTGCCAGCAGCGGCGGGAGAAAAACGGACGAGCAGTACTTC. Full variable domain (outside the CDR3, taken from reference TRBV2 and TRBJ2-7): EPEVTQTPSHQVTQMGQEVILRCVPISNHLYFYWYRQILGQKVEFLVSFYNNEISEKSEIFDDQFSVERPDGSNFTLKIRSTKLEDSAMYFCASSGGRKTDEQYFGPGTRLTVT.

The chain carries TRBV28 and TRBJ2-6; 7 bases line up with TRBD1. Trimming took 10 bases from V and 4 from J; bases not matched to a gene: 7. The CDR3 extends over 14 amino acids. Per germline, CDR1 MDHEN and CDR2 SYDVKM. The CDR3 is CATHRGAGANVLTF. CDR3 nucleotides: TGTGCCACTCACAGGGGAGCAGGGGCCAACGTCCTGACTTTC.

The chain uses TRBV7-8 and TRBJ2-7; weak D call: TRBD2 (6 bases). Germline CDR1 reads SGHVS; CDR2 reads FQNEAQ. V gave up 6 bases and J gave up 0 bases, with 12 bases separating them. The CDR3 consists of 14 residues. The CDR3 region is CASSPPGLSYEQYF. The CDR3 bases are TGTGCCAGCAGTCCCCCGGGACTCTCCTACGAGCAGTACTTC.

The table lists this clone with a few counts. The chain employs TRBV5-1 and TRBJ2-1; a possible D gene is TRBD1 (8 bases). The CDR3 sequence is 14 residues long. Between the trimmed V and J ends, which lost 7 bases and 8 bases, there was a span of 19 bases. Per the germline V gene, CDR1 is SGHRS and CDR2 is YFSETQ. The CDR3 sequence: CASSPGQAGDEQFF. The CDR3 DNA sequence: TGCGCCAGCTCGCCGGGACAGGCGGGGGATGAGCAGTTCTTC.

This clone was observed a handful of times. This sequence joins TRBV5-1 and TRBJ1-2; 8 nucleotides match TRBD1. CDR1 is SGHRS and CDR2 is YFSETQ in the germline V gene. CDR3 length equals 14 residues. V shed 4 bases and J 7 bases; nucleotides not matched to a gene: 9. This chain's CDR3 is CASSLSPGGGGYTF. The CDR3 DNA reads as TGCGCCAGCAGCCTCAGTCCAGGGGGCGGTGGCTACACCTTC.

The chain uses TRBV7-2 and TRBJ2-7; no reliable D call. The V gene's germline CDR1 is SGHTA and CDR2 FQGNSA. V lost 1 base and J 3 bases, leaving 10 bases between the germline ends. This CDR3 region has 14 residues. CDR3 sequence: CASSLGLQNYEQYF. CDR3 sequence (DNA): TGTGCCAGCAGCTTAGGACTCCAAAACTACGAGCAGTACTTC.

CDR3 coding DNA: TGCAGCGTTCGGACTAGCGGGATTGAGCAGTTCTTC. It translates to CSVRTSGIEQFF. This chain links TRBV29-1 with TRBJ2-1; 12 positions agree with TRBD2. Germline-derived CDR1 and CDR2 are SQVTM and ANQGSEA. The CDR3 has 12 residues. J was trimmed by 9 bases and V by 5 bases; bases with no gene match: 2.

The chain links TRBV21-1 to TRBJ2-7; TRBD2 was called by the table and not checked on the DNA. TRBV21-1 is labeled a pseudogene. The CDR3 runs to 16 residues. The CDR3 reads CASLNSGPGLVLEQYF. The CDR3 DNA is TGTGCCAGCCTCAACTCCGGACCGGGACTAGTTCTCGAGCAGTACTTC.